These T cell receptor beta chains were read from a single sample in a study of T cell changes during pregnancy in multiple sclerosis. Some clones are missing from TCRdb's copy, which holds only in-frame ones; the method was immunoSEQ multiplex PCR. Here the sample spans almost 95,000 clones, roughly 90% being singletons. Sequencing used peripheral blood, obtained in the first trimester of pregnancy. The receptor set was obtained from a female donor with multiple sclerosis, enrolled in a pregnancy study. Each CDR3 is given with its conserved first and last residue. Fields, in order: D gene, J gene, V gene, clone size, CDR3 protein, CDR3 DNA. A D gene is named only where the DNA matches it firmly. Size values are once, few and many counts, or a class for expanded clones, and some rows have none.

>TRBD1|TRBJ2-2|TRBV28|once
CASSSGTANTGELFF
TGTGCCAGCAGTTCCGGGACAGCGAACACCGGGGAGCTGTTTTTT
>.|TRBJ2-2|TRBV15|once
CATSRRGNTGELFF
TGTGCCACCAGCAGGAGAGGGAACACCGGGGAGCTGTTTTTT
>TRBD2|TRBJ2-7|TRBV11-2|once
CASSTIWGGTGNYEQYF
TGTGCCAGCAGCACCATCTGGGGGGGGACGGGGAACTACGAGCAGTACTTC
>TRBD1|TRBJ1-4|TRBV30|.
CAWSTRTGLNEKLFF
TGTGCCTGGAGTACACGGACAGGGCTAAATGAAAAACTGTTTTTT
>.|TRBJ2-3|TRBV7-3|.
CASSLGIGEGTDTQYF
TGTGCCAGCAGCCTAGGGATCGGGGAGGGCACAGATACGCAGTATTTT
>.|TRBJ2-1|TRBV5-5|.
CASSPPGGSYNEQFF
TGTGCCAGCAGCCCCCCCGGAGGCTCCTACAATGAGCAGTTCTTC
>TRBD2|TRBJ2-7|TRBV19|.
CASRTTSGRYEQYF
TGTGCCAGTAGGACTACTAGCGGGAGATACGAGCAGTACTTC
>TRBD1|TRBJ2-7|TRBV6-5|.
CASSWGDREYEQYF
TGTGCCAGCAGTTGGGGGGACAGGGAATACGAGCAGTACTTC
>TRBD2|TRBJ2-7|TRBV7-2|once
CASSVSKGGRILNEQYF
TGTGCCAGCAGCGTATCAAAGGGAGGGCGGATCCTAAACGAGCAGTACTTC
>TRBD2|TRBJ2-5|TRBV5-1|.
CASSLTSGRRDETQYF
TGCGCCAGCAGCTTGACTAGCGGGAGGCGGGATGAGACCCAGTACTTC
>.|TRBJ1-3|TRBV19|.
CASSLIGNTIYF
TGTGCCAGTAGTCTTATAGGAAACACCATATATTTT
>TRBD1|TRBJ1-5|TRBV19|.
CASSSRQGHNQPQHF
TGTGCCAGTAGTAGCCGACAGGGACACAATCAGCCCCAGCATTTT